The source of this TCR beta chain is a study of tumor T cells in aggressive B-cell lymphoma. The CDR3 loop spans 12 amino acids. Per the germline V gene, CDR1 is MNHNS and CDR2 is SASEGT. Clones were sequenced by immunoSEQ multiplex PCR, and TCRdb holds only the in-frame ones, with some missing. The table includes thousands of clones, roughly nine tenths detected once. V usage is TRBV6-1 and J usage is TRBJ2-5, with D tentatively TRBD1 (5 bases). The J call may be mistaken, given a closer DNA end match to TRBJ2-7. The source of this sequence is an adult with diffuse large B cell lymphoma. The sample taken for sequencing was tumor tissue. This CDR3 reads CASSDRAYEQYF. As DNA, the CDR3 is TGTGCCAGCAGTGACAGGGCCTACGAGCAGTACTTC.